Given below is one TCR beta chain in context. The antigen is not known. This entry belongs to a study of PD-1 blockade in classical Hodgkin lymphoma. Across the whole study: Nivolumab was administered to patients intravenously at 3 mg/kg every 2 weeks.

The repertoire was sequenced with immunoSEQ multiplex PCR; TCRdb's copy has only in-frame clones and lacks some. The table records more than 40,000 clones, around 80% of them present only once. Findings and caveats of the study: Complete responders showed a baseline diversity that resembled the diversity of newly diagnosed patients.

Time point: cycle 4 day 1 (C4D1), after more than five weeks of nivolumab. Every one of the patients relapsed after autologous stem cell transplantation (brentuximab vedotin exposure was variable). Best overall response was complete response, partial response or progressive disease in these relapsed/refractory classical Hodgkin lymphoma patients. Trimming cost V 0 bases and J 0 bases, with 7 bases left between them. CDR1 SGHRS and CDR2 YFSETQ come from the germline V gene. The CDR3 covers 15 residues. Sequencing used peripheral blood mononuclear cells (PBMCs), obtained before the fourth cycle of nivolumab. This TCR came from a human donor with classical Hodgkin lymphoma. V and J are TRBV5-1 and TRBJ2-1; D not certain. The CDR3 DNA reads as TGCGCCAGCAGCTTGGTCTTCCTCTCCTACAATGAGCAGTTCTTC. Protein sequence: CASSLVFLSYNEQFF.